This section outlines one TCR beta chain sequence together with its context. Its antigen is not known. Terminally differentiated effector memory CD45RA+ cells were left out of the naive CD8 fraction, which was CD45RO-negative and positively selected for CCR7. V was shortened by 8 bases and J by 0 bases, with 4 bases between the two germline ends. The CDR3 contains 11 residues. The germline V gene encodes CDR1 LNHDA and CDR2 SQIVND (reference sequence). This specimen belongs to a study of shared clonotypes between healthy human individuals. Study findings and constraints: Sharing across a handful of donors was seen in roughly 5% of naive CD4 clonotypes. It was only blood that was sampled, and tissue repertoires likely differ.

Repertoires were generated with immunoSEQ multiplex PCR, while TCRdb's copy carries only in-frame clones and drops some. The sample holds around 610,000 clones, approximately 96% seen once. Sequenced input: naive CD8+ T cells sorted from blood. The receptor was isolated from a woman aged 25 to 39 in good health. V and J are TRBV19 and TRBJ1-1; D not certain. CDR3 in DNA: TGTGCCAGTCAAATGAACACTGAAGCTTTCTTT. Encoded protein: CASQMNTEAFF.